This TCR beta chain was sequenced during a study of radiotherapy plus CTLA-4 blockade in lung cancer. Regarding the study as a whole: In blood, tumor-derived TCR clones expanded after radiotherapy plus ipilimumab.

This CDR3 has 15 amino acids. Germline V gene data show CDR1 as SGHNT and CDR2 as YYREEE (reference sequence). V trimming: 2 bases; J trimming: 0 bases; junction bases outside the gene matches: 2. For this clone: What it binds is unknown.

Assay: immunoSEQ multiplex PCR; the TCRdb copy retains only in-frame clones and omits some. The sample consists of more than 35,000 clones, approximately 85% of them appearing once. This TCR was sampled from a human donor with non-small cell lung cancer who had stable disease on radiotherapy plus ipilimumab. The specimen comprised peripheral blood, sampled from a patient treated with radiotherapy plus ipilimumab. The V call is TRBV5-4, the J call TRBJ2-7; 10 bases are a match to TRBD2. The CDR3 protein is CASSFSSGSSYEQYF. The CDR3 region has the DNA TGTGCCAGCAGCTTTTCTAGCGGGAGCTCCTACGAGCAGTACTTC.